One sample yielded the 10 T cell receptor beta chains listed below, sequenced in a study of T-cell memory formation after mild COVID-19 (dated by TCRdb to 2020 to 2022). The method behind the library was 5' RACE. Reads for this sample came from an Illumina NovaSeq 6000. Using fastp trimming at Q25 and MiXCR clonotype assembly, TCRdb reanalyzed the public sequencing data and kept in-frame beta chains. For every CDR3 protein sequence, its rows merge into one entry that carries the most common genes and DNA. For this sample there are roughly 580,000 distinct CDR3 sequences; approximately 19% appear just once. Together, the top ten hold around 13% of the sample. Sequenced input: PBMCs or a T cell subset sorted from them (not recorded which). The receptors stem from an adult woman who had mild COVID-19 (a few samples of this study predate the infection). The sample titles of this study are shuffled in the database, so cell type and time point are left out; the donor was told from shared clones.

Only a few counts were recorded for this clonotype. V and J are TRBV6-6 and TRBJ2-7; D may be TRBD1 or TRBD2 (6 bases each). V was pared by 5 bases and J by 6 bases, with 14 bases between. The CDR3 sequence is 13 residues long. Per germline, CDR1 MNHNY and CDR2 SVGAGI (reference sequence). CDR3 amino acids: CASSPPWGAEQYF. The CDR3 region has the DNA TGTGCCAGCAGTCCGCCTTGGGGGGCCGAGCAGTACTTC.

CDR3: CASSFGTTRHPFHGYTF. The CDR3 coding sequence is TGTGCCAGCAGCTTTGGGACCACAAGACACCCATTTCATGGCTACACCTTC. The chain employs TRBV7-8 and TRBJ1-2, with a weak D call TRBD1 (5 bases). The germline V gene has CDR1 SGHVS and CDR2 FQNEAQ. V lost 3 bases and J 6 bases, leaving 23 bases between the germline ends. The CDR3 covers 17 residues.

This clonotype was observed a few times. CDR3 sequence: CASSLAAGGSNQPQHF. CDR3 DNA: TGTGCCAGCAGCTTAGCGGCAGGGGGAAGCAATCAGCCCCAGCATTTT. The chain links TRBV7-9 to TRBJ1-5, with TRBD1 matching 7 bases. The length of the CDR3 is 16 residues. J gave up 1 base and V 0 bases, and 3 bases lay outside the gene matches. Germline-derived CDR1 and CDR2 are SEHNR and FQNEAQ (reference sequence).

This clonotype has just a few counts. This rearrangement joins TRBV6-1 to TRBJ2-6; the D is unclear. CDR3 length: 15 amino acids. CDR1 is MNHNS, CDR2 SASEGT, per germline. V was trimmed by 5 bases and J by 4 bases, leaving 12 bases between them. This chain's CDR3 is CASSTWGGGANVLTF. The CDR3 coding sequence is TGTGCCAGCAGTACCTGGGGTGGGGGGGCCAACGTCCTGACTTTC.

This clonotype was detected a few times. J is TRBJ2-1 and V is TRBV24-1; the D is unclear. The length of the CDR3 is 11 residues. With 9 bases removed from V and 2 bases from J, the gap between germline ends came to 4 bases. Germline lookup yields CDR1 KGHDR and CDR2 SFDVKD. CDR3: CATGTYNEQFF. The CDR3 coding sequence is TGTGCCACCGGGACCTACAATGAGCAGTTCTTC.

This chain joins TRBV6-1 and TRBJ1-6; D is uncertain. V was cut by 7 bases and J by 8 bases, with 15 bases left in between. This CDR3 has 14 residues. Germline assignment: CDR1 MNHNS and CDR2 SASEGT. CDR3 amino acids: CASIISGRDSPLHF. The CDR3 DNA is TGTGCCAGCATCATATCGGGTAGGGATTCACCCCTCCACTTT.

V gene TRBV7-2 combines with J gene TRBJ1-2, with 12 bases aligning to TRBD1. V shed 4 bases and J 3 bases; nucleotides not matched to a gene: 9. The germline V gene has CDR1 SGHTA and CDR2 FQGNSA. The CDR3 has 17 residues. The CDR3, as DNA: TGTGCCAGCAGCTCCCCGGGACAGGGGGCGGCAGACTATGGCTACACCTTC. This encodes CASSSPGQGAADYGYTF.

This clonotype occurred a few times. Here the CDR3 reads CASSQLDSGKAFF. The CDR3 bases are TGTGCCAGCAGCCAATTAGATTCCGGGAAGGCTTTCTTT. The chain carries TRBV14 and TRBJ1-1; unclear D gene. From germline, CDR1 is SGHDN and CDR2 FVKESK. The V and J ends lost 2 bases and 11 bases respectively, with 15 bases between them. The CDR3 totals 13 residues.

V is TRBV5-1 and J is TRBJ2-5; 12 bases line up with TRBD2. Losses at the gene ends were 0 bases for V and 3 bases for J; bases not matched to a gene: 3. CDR3 length: 16 residues. The germline V gene encodes CDR1 SGHRS and CDR2 YFSETQ. CDR3 sequence: CASSLEPSGREETQYF. The CDR3 region has the DNA TGCGCCAGCAGCTTGGAGCCTAGCGGGAGGGAAGAGACCCAGTACTTC.

J is TRBJ2-7 and V is TRBV20-1; TRBD2 agrees at 8 bases. J lost 2 bases, V lost 5 bases, and 8 bases had no gene match. Germline V lookup: CDR1 DFQATT, CDR2 SNEGSKA (reference sequence). The CDR3 length is 14 residues. In DNA form, the CDR3 reads TGCAGTGCTGTCAGCGGGGGAGCCACCTACGAGCAGTACTTC. Its protein is CSAVSGGATYEQYF.